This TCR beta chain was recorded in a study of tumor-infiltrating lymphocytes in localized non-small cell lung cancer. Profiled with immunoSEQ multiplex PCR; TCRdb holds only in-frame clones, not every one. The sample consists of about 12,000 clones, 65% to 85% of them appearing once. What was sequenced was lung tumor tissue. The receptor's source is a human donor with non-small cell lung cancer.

The CDR3 here is CASSLIQGDNTEAFF. DNA of the CDR3: TGCGCCAGCAGCTTAATCCAGGGGGACAACACTGAAGCTTTCTTT. V is TRBV5-1 and J is TRBJ1-1; TRBD1 aligns across 7 bases. Losses at the gene ends were 2 bases for V and 2 bases for J; bases not matched to a gene: 6. The CDR3 consists of 15 residues. In germline, CDR1 is SGHRS, CDR2 YFSETQ.